One sample yielded the 4 T cell receptor beta chains listed below, sequenced in a study of blood T cell repertoires in COVID-19. Libraries were prepared by immunoSEQ multiplex PCR; TCRdb keeps only in-frame clonotypes and omits some of them. Among 300,000 to 350,000 clones listed, 80% to 90% were seen once. Material: peripheral blood. These TCRs come from a man aged 25 to 40 with COVID-19, enrolled during active disease.

The chain combines TRBV9 with TRBJ2-1; 10 bases line up with TRBD2. Trimming cost V 3 bases and J 4 bases; bases outside gene matches: 4. This CDR3 has 15 residues. Germline V gives CDR1 SGDLS, CDR2 YYNGEE. CDR3: CASSELAGSYNEQFF. In nucleotides, the CDR3 is TGTGCCAGCAGCGAACTAGCGGGGTCTTACAATGAGCAGTTCTTC.

This clone was picked up one time. V gene TRBV28 combines with J gene TRBJ2-7; 12 bases line up with TRBD2. Per the germline V gene, CDR1 is MDHEN and CDR2 is SYDVKM. CDR3 length: 15 residues. V shed 5 bases and J 4 bases; nucleotides not matched to a gene: 6. As DNA, the CDR3 is TGTGCCAGCAGTATCGCTAGCGGGGGGGGTTACGAGCAGTACTTC. This codes for CASSIASGGGYEQYF.

This clone was observed once. The chain recombines TRBV14 with TRBJ1-6; 7 nucleotides align to TRBD1. CDR3 length: 19 amino acids. V lost 0 bases and J lost 4; bases outside the gene matches: 12. Germline lookup yields CDR1 SGHDN and CDR2 FVKESK. The CDR3 sequence: CASSQDQGYGQAYNSPLHF. The CDR3 bases are TGTGCCAGCAGCCAAGATCAAGGATATGGACAGGCTTATAATTCACCCCTCCACTTT.

The rearrangement uses TRBV7-2 and TRBJ2-7; 9 nucleotides agree with TRBD2. The CDR3 extends over 15 amino acids. Per germline, CDR1 SGHTA and CDR2 FQGNSA. Germline trimming cut 1 base from V and 2 bases from J; bases unmatched to any gene: 3. CDR3 in DNA: TGTGCCAGCAGCTTAGGGGGCGGGAGGGCCTACGAGCAGTACTTC. Amino acids: CASSLGGGRAYEQYF.